Detailed here is one TCR beta chain. The sample belongs to a study of blood T cell repertoires in COVID-19. Study information: The United States, Italy and Spain provided the acute and convalescent COVID-19 samples.

Measured with immunoSEQ multiplex PCR; TCRdb has only the in-frame clones, and not every one. The data show approximately 70,000 clones, 60% to 80% seen once. Sample: peripheral blood. The TCR was taken from a woman in her sixties or seventies with acute or convalescent COVID-19.

The chain's CDR3 is CASSLSPGGTDTQYF. The CDR3 region has the DNA TGTGCCAGCAGCCTAAGCCCGGGAGGCACAGATACGCAGTATTTT. The chain links TRBV7-6 to TRBJ2-3; D is possibly TRBD2 (6 bases). V lost 5 bases and J 1 base, leaving 13 bases between the germline ends. The CDR3 runs 15 residues. Per the germline V gene, CDR1 is SGHVS and CDR2 is FNYEAQ.